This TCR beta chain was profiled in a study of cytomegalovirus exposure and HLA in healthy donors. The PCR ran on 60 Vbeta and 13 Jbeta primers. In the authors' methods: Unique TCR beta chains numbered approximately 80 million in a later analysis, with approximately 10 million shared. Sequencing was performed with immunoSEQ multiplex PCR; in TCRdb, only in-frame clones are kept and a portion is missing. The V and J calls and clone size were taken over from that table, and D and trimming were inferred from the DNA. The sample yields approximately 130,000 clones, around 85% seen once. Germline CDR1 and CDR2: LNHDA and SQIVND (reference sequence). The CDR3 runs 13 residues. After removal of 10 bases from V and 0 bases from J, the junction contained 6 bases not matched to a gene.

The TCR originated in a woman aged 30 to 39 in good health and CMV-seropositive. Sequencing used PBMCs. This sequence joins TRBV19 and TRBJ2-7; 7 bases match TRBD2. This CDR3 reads CATGDYSSYEQYF. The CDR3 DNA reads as TGTGCCACTGGGGACTACAGCTCCTACGAGCAGTACTTC.